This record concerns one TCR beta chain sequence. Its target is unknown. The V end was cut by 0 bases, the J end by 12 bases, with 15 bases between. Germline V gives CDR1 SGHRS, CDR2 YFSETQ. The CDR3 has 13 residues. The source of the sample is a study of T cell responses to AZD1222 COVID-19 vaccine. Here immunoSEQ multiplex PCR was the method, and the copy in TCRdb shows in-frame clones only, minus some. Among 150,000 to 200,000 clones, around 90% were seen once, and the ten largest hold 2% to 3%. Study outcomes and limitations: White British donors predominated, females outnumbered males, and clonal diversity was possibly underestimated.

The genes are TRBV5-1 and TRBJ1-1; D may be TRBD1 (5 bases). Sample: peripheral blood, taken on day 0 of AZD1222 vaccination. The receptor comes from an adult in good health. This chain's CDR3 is CASSLGFQGETFF. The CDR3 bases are TGCGCCAGCAGCTTGGGGTTCCAGGGAGAAACTTTCTTT.